This TCR beta chain was identified during a study of T cell responses to AZD1222 COVID-19 vaccine. The CDR3 is 16 residues long. J was trimmed by 3 bases and V by 0 bases; bases with no gene match: 1. In germline, CDR1 is SGHNT, CDR2 YYREEE (reference sequence). Libraries were prepared by immunoSEQ multiplex PCR; TCRdb keeps only in-frame clonotypes and omits some of them. Of 85,000 to 100,000 clones listed, approximately 78% are singletons. This receptor was identified in an adult in good health. The rearrangement links TRBV5-4 to TRBJ2-3, with 13 bases identical to TRBD2. The sample was peripheral blood, taken on day 0 of AZD1222 vaccination. CDR3 in amino acids: CASSLGLAGGTDTQYF. For the CDR3, the DNA is TGTGCCAGCAGCTTGGGACTAGCGGGAGGTACAGATACGCAGTATTTT.